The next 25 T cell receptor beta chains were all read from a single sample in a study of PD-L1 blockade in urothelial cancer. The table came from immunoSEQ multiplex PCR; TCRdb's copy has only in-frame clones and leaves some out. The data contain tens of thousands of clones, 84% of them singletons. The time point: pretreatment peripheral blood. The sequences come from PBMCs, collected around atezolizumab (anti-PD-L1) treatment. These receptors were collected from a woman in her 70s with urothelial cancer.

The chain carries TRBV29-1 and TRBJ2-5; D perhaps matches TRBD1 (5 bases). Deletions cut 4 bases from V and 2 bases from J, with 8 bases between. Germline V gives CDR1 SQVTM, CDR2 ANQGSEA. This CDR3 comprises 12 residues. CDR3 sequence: CSVGGGQETQYF. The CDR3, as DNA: TGCAGCGTTGGGGGCGGTCAAGAGACCCAGTACTTC.

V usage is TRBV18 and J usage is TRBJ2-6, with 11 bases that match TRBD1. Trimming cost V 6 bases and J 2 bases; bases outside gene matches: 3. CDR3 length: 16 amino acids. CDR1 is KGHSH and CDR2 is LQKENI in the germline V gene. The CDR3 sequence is CASSPGQGAGANVLTF. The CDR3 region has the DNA TGTGCCAGCTCCCCGGGACAGGGGGCTGGGGCCAACGTCCTGACTTTC.

The CDR3 DNA follows: TGTGCCAGCAGATCCCCGACAGGGACCCCTGAGGATACGCAGTATTTT. It translates to CASRSPTGTPEDTQYF. This chain uses TRBV6-6 with TRBJ2-3; 7 bases agree with TRBD1. Trimming cost V 6 bases and J 6 bases; bases outside gene matches: 15. This CDR3 has 16 residues. CDR1 and CDR2 (germline): MNHNY, SVGAGI (reference sequence).

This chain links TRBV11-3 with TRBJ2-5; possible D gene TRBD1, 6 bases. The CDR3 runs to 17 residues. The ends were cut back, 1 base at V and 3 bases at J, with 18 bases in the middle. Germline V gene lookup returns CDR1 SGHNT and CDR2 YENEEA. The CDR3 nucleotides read TGTGCCAGCAGCTTAGGTCGACAGGCTGCCTACGAAGAGACCCAGTACTTC. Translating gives CASSLGRQAAYEETQYF.

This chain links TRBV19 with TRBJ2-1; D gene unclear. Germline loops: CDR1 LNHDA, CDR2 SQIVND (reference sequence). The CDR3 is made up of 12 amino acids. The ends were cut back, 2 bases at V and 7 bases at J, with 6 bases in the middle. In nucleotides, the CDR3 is TGTGCCAGTAGTATATCCGCGAATGAGCAGTTCTTC. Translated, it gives CASSISANEQFF.

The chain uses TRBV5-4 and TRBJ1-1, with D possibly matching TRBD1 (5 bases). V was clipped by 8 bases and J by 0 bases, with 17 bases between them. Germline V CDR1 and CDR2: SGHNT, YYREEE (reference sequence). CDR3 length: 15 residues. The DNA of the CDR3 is TGTGCCAGTACGACAGCGAACGTCATGAACACTGAAGCTTTCTTT. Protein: CASTTANVMNTEAFF.

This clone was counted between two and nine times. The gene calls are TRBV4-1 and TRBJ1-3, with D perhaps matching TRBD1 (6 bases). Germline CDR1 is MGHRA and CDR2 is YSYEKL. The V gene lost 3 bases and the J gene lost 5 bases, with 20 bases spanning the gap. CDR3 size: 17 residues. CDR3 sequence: CASSQGRGGRIRNTIYF. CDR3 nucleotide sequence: TGCGCCAGCAGCCAGGGGAGGGGGGGCCGGATTAGAAACACCATATATTTT.

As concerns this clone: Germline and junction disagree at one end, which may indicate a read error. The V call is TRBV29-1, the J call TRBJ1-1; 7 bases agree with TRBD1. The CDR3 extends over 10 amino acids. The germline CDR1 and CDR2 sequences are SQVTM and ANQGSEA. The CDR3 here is CSGGGTEAFF. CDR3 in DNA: TGTTCAGGGGGAGGCACTGAAGCTTTCTTT.

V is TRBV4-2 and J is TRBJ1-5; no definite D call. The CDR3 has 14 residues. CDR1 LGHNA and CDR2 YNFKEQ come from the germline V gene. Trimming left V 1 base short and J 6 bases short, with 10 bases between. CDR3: CASSQGVLGQPQHF. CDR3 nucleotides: TGTGCCAGCAGCCAAGGAGTTCTCGGTCAGCCCCAGCATTTT.

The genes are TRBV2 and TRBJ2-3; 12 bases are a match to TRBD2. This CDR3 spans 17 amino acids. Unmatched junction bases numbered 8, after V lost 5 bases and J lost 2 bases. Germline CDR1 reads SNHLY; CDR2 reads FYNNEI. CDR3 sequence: CASSPRGLAGITDTQYF. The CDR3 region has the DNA TGTGCCAGCAGTCCCCGAGGACTAGCGGGGATCACAGATACGCAGTATTTT.

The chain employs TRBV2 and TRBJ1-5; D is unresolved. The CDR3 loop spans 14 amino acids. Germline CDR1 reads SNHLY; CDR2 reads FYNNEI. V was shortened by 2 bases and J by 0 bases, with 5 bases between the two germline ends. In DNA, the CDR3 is TGTGCCAGCAGTGAACAGGCTAGCAATCAGCCCCAGCATTTT. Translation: CASSEQASNQPQHF.

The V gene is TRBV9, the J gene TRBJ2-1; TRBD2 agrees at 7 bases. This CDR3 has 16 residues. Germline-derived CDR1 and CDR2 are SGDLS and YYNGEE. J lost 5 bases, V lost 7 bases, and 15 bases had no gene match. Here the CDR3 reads CASGGVAGAWDNEQFF. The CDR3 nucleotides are TGTGCCAGCGGGGGTGTCGCGGGAGCGTGGGACAATGAGCAGTTCTTC.

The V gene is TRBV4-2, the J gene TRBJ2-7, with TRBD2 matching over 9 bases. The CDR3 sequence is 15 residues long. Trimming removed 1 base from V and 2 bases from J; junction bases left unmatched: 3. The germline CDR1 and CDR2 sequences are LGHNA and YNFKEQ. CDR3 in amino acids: CASSQVVAGAYEQYF. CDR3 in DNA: TGTGCCAGCAGCCAAGTAGTAGCGGGAGCCTACGAGCAGTACTTC.

Here the CDR3 reads CASSPTSGSIVEQYF. CDR3 nucleotide sequence: TGTGCCAGCAGCCCAACTAGCGGGAGTATAGTCGAGCAGTACTTC. J is TRBJ2-7 and V is TRBV7-9, with 11 bases lining up with TRBD2. The germline CDR1 and CDR2 sequences are SEHNR and FQNEAQ (reference sequence). The junction had 9 bases not matched to a gene; V was cut back by 5 bases and J by 6 bases. This CDR3 has 15 residues.

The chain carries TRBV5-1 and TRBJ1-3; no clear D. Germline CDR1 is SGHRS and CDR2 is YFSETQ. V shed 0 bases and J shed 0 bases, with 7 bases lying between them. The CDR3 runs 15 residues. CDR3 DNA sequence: TGCGCCAGCAGCTTGGAATCCTCCTCTGGAAACACCATATATTTT. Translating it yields CASSLESSSGNTIYF.

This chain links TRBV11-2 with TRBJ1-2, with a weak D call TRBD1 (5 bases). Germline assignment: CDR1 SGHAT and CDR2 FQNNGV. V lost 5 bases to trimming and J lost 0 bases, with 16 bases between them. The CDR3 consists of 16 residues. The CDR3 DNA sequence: TGTGCCAGCAGCCCGGGGGGGGTTAATCCTAACTATGGCTACACCTTC. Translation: CASSPGGVNPNYGYTF.

CDR3 sequence reads: CAWSGLSSYNEQFF. The CDR3 nucleotides are TGTGCCTGGAGCGGGTTAAGCTCCTACAATGAGCAGTTCTTC. The genes are TRBV30 and TRBJ2-1, with D unresolved. Germline loops: CDR1 GTSNPN, CDR2 SVGIG (reference sequence). The V gene lost 3 bases and the J gene lost 0 bases, with 9 bases spanning the gap. This CDR3 is built from 14 residues.

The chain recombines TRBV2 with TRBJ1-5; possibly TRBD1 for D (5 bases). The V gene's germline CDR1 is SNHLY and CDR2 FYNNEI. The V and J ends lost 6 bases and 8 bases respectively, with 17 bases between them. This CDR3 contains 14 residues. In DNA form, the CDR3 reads TGTGCCAGCAGGATCCAGGGTGTAACGGAGCCCCAGCATTTT. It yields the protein CASRIQGVTEPQHF.

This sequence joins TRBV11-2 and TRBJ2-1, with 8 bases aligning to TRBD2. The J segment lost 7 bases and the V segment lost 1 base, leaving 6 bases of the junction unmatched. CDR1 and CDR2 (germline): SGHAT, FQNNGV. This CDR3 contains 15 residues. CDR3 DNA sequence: TGTGCCAGCAGCTTAGGAAGCGGGAGTACGAATGAGCAGTTCTTC. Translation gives CASSLGSGSTNEQFF.

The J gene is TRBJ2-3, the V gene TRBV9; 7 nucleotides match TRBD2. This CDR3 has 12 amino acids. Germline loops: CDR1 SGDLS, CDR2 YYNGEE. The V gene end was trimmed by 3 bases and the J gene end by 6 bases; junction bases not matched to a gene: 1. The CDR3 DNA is TGTGCCAGCAGCGCCGGGAGGGATACGCAGTATTTT. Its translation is CASSAGRDTQYF.

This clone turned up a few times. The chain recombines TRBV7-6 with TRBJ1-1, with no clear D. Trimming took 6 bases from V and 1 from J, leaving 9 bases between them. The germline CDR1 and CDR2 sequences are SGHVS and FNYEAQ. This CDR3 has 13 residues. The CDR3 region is CASRRSGNTEAFF. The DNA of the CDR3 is TGTGCCAGCAGACGATCGGGGAACACTGAAGCTTTCTTT.

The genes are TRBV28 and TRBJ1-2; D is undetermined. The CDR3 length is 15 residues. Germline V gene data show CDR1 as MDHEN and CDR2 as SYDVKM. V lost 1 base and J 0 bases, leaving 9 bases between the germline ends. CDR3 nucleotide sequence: TGTGCCAGCAGTTTATACGGGGAAGCTAACTATGGCTACACCTTC. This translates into CASSLYGEANYGYTF.

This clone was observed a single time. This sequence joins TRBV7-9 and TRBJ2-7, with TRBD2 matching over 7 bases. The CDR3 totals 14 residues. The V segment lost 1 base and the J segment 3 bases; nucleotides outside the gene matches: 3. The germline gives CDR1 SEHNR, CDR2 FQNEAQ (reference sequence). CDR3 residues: CASSLDASGYEQYF. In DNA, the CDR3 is TGTGCCAGCAGCTTAGATGCTAGCGGCTACGAGCAGTACTTC.

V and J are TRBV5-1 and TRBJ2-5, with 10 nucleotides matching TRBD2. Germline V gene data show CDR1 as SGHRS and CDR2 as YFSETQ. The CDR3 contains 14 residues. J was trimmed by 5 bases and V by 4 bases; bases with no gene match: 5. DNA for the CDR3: TGCGCCAGCAGCCTGGGGACTAGCGTGGAGACCCAGTACTTC. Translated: CASSLGTSVETQYF.

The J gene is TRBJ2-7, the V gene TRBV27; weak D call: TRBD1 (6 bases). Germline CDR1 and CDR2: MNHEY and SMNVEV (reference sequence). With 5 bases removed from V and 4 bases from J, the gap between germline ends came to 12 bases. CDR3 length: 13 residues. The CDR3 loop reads CASSRQGQYEQYF. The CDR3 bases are TGTGCCAGCAGTAGGCAGGGGCAATACGAGCAGTACTTC.